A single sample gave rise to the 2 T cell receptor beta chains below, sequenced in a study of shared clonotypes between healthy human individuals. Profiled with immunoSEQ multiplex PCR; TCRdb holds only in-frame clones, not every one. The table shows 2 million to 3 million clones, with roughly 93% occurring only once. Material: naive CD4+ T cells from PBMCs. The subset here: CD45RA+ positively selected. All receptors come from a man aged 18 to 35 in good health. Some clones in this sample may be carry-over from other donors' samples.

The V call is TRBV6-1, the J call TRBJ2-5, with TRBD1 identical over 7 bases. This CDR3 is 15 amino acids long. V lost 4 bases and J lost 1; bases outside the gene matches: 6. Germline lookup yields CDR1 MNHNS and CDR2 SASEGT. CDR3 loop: CASSARQGLQETQYF. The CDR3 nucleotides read TGTGCCAGCAGTGCGAGACAGGGCCTCCAAGAGACCCAGTACTTC.

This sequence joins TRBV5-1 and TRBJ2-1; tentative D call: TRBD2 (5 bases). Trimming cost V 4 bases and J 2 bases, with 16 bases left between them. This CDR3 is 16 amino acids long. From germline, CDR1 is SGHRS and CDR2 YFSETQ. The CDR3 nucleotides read TGCGCCAGCAGCACCAGAGCGGAGCTTACCTACAATGAGCAGTTCTTC. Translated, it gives CASSTRAELTYNEQFF. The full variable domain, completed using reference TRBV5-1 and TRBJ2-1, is KAGVTQTPRYLIKTRGQQVTLSCSPISGHRSVSWYQQTPGQGLQFLFEYFSETQRNKGNFPGRFSGRQFSNSRSEMNVSTLELGDSALYLCASSTRAELTYNEQFFGPGTRLTVL.